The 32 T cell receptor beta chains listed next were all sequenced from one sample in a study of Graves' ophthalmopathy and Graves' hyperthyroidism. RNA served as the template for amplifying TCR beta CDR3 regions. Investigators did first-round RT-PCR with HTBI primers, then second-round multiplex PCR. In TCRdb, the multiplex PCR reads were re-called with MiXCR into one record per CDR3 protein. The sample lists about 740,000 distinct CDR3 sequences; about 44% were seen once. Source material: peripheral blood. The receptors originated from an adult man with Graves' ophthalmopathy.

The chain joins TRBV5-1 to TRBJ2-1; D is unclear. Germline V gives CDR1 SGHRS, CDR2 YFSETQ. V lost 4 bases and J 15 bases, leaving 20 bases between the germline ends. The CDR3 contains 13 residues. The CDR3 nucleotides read TGCGCCAGCAGCCAAGTGGGTCTAGTTCATCGGTTCTTC. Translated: CASSQVGLVHRFF.

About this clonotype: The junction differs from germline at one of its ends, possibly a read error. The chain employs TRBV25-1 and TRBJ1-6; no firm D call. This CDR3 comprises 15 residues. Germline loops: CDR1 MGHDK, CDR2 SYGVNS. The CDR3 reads CASSVYGVPNSPLHF. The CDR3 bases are TGTGCCAGCAGCGTATACGGGGTGCCAAATTCACCCCTCCACTTC.

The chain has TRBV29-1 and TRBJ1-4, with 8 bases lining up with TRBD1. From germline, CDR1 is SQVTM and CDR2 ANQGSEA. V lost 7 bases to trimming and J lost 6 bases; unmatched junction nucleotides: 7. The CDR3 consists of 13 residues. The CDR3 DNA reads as TGCAGCGCCTACAGGGGGAATGATGAAAAACTGTTTTTT. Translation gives CSAYRGNDEKLFF.

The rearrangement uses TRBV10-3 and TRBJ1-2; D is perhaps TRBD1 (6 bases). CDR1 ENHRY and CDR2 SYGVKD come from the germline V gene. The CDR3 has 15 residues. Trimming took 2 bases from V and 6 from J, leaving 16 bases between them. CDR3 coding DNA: TGTGCCATCAGTGAGGCTAATCAGGGGACGGATGGCTACACCTTC. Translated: CAISEANQGTDGYTF.

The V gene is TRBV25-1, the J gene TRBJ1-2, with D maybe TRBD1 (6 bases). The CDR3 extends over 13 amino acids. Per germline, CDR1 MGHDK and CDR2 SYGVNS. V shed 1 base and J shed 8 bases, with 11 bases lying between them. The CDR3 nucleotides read TGTGCCAGCAGTGAATTGGGGGCTCCCGGCTACACCTTC. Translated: CASSELGAPGYTF.

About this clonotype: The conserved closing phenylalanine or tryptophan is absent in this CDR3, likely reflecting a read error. The CDR3 loop is CASSAYDNGAAQETQYL. In DNA, the CDR3 is TGTGCCAGCAGCGCATACGACAATGGGGCAGCCCAAGAGACCCAGTACCTC. The chain recombines TRBV2 with TRBJ2-5; tentative D call: TRBD1 (5 bases). With 6 bases removed from V and 1 base from J, the gap between germline ends came to 21 bases. The CDR3 totals 17 residues. CDR1 and CDR2 (germline): SNHLY, FYNNEI.

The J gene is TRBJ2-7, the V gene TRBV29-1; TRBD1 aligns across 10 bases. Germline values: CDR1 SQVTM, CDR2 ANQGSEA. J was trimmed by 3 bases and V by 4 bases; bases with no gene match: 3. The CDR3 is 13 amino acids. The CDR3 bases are TGCAGCGTTGTGAGGGACAGGGGCTACGAGCAGTACTTC. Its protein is CSVVRDRGYEQYF.

The CDR3 region is CASSEWGTNSPLHF. CDR3 in DNA: TGCGCCAGCAGTGAGTGGGGGACTAATTCACCCCTCCACTTT. This chain uses TRBV10-2 with TRBJ1-6, with TRBD1 as a possible D gene (5 bases). Trimming cost V 1 base and J 6 bases, with 7 bases left between them. The CDR3 runs 14 residues. The germline gives CDR1 WSHSY, CDR2 SAAADI.

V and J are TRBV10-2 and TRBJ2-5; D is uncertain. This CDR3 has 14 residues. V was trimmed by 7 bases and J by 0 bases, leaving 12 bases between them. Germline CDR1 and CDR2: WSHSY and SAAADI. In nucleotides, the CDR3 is TGCGCCAGCAAGTTCCTGGCAAACCAAGAGACCCAGTACTTC. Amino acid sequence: CASKFLANQETQYF.

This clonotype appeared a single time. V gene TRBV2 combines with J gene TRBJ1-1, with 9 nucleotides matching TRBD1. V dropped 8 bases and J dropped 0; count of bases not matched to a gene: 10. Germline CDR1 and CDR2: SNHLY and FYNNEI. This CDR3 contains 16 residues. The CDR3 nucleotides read TGTGCCAGCTCTCAAGGGACAGGGATTTTGAACACTGAAGCTTTCTTT. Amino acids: CASSQGTGILNTEAFF.

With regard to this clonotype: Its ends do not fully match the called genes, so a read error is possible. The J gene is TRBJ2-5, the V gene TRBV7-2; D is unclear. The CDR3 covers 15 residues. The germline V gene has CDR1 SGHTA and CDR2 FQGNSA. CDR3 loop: CASSQDGTEQETRYF. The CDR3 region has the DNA TGCGCCAGCAGCCAAGATGGCACAGAACAAGAGACCCGGTACTTC.

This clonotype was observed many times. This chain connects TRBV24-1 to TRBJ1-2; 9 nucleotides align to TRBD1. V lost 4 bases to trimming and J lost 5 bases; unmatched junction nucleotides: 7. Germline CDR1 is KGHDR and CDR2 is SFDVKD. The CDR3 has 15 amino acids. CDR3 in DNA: TGTGCCACCAGTGAACCACAGGGGGCGAGTTATGGCTACACCTTC. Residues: CATSEPQGASYGYTF.

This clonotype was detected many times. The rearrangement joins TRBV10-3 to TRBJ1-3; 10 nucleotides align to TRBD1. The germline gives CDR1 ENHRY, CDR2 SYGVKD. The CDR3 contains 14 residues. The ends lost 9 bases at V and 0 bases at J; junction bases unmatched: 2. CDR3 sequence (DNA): TGTGCCATGGGACAGGGGAGCTCTGGAAACACCATATATTTT. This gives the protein CAMGQGSSGNTIYF.

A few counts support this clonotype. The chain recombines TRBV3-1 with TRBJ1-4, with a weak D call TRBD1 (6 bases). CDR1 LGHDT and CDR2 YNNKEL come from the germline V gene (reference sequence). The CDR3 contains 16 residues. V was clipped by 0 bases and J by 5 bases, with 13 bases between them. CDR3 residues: CASSQDEDSKNEKLFF. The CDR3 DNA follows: TGTGCCAGCAGCCAAGATGAGGACAGTAAGAATGAAAAACTGTTTTTT.

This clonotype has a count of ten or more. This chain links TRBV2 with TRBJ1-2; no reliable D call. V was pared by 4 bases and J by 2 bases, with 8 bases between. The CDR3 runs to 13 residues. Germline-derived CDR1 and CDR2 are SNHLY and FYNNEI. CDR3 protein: CASSAEENYGYTF. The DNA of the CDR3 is TGTGCCAGCAGTGCTGAGGAAAACTATGGCTACACCTTC. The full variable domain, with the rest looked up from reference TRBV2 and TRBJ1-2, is EPEVTQTPSHQVTQMGQEVILRCVPISNHLYFYWYRQILGQKVEFLVSFYNNEISEKSEIFDDQFSVERPDGSNFTLKIRSTKLEDSAMYFCASSAEENYGYTFGSGTRLTVV.

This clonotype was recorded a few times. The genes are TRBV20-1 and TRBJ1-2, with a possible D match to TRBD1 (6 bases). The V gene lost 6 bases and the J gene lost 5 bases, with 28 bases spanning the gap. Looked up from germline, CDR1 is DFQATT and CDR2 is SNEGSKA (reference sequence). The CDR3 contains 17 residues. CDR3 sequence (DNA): TGCAGTGCACCACAAACTCACAGGGCGCTATGGCGGTATGGCTACACCTTC. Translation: CSAPQTHRALWRYGYTF.

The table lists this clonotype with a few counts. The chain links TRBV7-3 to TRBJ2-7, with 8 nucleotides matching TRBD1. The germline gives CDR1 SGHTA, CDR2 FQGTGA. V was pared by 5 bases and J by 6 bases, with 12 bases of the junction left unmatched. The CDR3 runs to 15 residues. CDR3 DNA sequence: TGTGCCAGCAGCCGGGGAGGACAGGGTCCGTTCGAGCAGTACTTC. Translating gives CASSRGGQGPFEQYF.

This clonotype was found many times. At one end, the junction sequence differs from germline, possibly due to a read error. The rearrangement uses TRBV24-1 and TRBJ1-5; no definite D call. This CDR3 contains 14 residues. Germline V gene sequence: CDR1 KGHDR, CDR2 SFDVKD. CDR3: CATSETSSDQPQHF. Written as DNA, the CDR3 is TGTGCCACCAGTGAAACAAGTAGCGATCAGCCCCAGCATTTT.

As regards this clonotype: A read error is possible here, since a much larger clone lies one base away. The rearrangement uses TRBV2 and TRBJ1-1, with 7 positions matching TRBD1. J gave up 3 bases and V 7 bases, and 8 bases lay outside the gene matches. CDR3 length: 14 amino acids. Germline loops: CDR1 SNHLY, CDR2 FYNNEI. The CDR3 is CASKRTGQDTEAFF. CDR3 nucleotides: TGTGCCAGCAAAAGGACAGGCCAGGACACTGAAGCTTTCTTT.

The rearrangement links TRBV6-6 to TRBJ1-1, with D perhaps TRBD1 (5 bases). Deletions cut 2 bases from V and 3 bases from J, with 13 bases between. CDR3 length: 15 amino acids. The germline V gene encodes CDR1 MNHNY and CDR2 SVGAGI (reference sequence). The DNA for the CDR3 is TGTGCCAGCAGTTACCTCAGGGCTTGGGACACTGAAGCTTTCTTT. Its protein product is CASSYLRAWDTEAFF.

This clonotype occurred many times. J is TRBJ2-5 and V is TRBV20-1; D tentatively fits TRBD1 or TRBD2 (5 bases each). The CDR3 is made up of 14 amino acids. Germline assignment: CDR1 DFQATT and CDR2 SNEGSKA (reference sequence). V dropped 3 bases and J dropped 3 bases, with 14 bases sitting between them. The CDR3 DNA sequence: TGCAGTGCTAGGCCCGGGACCGGGGAAGAGACCCAGTACTTC. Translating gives CSARPGTGEETQYF.

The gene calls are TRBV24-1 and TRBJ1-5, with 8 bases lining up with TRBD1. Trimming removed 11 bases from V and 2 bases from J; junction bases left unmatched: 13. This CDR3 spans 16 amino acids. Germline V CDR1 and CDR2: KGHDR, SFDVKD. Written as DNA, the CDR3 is TGTGCCAGCTCATTTGGACAGGGTCCGGGCAATCAGCCCCAGCATTTT. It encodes CASSFGQGPGNQPQHF.

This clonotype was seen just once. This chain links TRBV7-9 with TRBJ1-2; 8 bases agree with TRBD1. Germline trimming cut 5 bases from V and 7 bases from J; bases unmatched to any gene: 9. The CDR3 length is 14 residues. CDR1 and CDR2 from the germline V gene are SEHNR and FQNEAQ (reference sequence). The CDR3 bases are TGTGCCAGCAGCCCCAGGGGGCTCGGGTTTGGCTACACCTTC. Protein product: CASSPRGLGFGYTF.

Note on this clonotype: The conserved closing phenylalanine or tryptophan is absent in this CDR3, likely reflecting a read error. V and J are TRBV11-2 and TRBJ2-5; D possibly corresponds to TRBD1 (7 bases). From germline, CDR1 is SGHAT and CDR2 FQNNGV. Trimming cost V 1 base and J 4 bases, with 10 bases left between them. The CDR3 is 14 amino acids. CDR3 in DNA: TGTGCCAGCAGCTTAGCAGGGGGGTTAGAGACCCAGTACTGC. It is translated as CASSLAGGLETQYC.

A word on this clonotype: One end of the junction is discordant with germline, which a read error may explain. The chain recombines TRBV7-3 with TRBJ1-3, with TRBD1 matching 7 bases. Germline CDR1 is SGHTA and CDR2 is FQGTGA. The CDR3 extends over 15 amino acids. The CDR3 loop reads CASSAAGGSGNTIYF. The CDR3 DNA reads TGCGCCAGCAGCGCCGCAGGGGGCTCTGGAAACACCATATATTTT.

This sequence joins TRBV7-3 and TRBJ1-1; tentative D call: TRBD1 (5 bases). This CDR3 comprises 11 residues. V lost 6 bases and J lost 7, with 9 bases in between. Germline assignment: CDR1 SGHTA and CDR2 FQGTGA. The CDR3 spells CASRATDEAFF. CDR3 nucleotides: TGTGCCAGCAGGGCGACAGATGAAGCTTTCTTT.

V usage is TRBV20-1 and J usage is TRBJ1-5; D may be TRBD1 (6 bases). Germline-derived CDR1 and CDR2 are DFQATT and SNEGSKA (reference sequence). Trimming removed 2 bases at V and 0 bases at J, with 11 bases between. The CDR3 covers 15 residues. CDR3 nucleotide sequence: TGCAGTGCTAGAAGGACAGTCGATAGCAATCAGCCCCAGCATTTT. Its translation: CSARRTVDSNQPQHF.

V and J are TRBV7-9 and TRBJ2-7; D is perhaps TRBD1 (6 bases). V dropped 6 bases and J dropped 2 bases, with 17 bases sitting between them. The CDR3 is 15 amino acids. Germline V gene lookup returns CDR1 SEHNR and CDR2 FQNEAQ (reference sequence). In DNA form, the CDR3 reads TGTGCCAGCAGTCCCGGGACACAAATTCCCTACGAGCAGTACTTC. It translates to CASSPGTQIPYEQYF.

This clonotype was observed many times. CDR3 sequence: CASRLSGANVLTF. CDR3 in DNA: TGTGCCAGCCGACTTTCTGGGGCCAACGTCCTGACTTTC. The chain has TRBV25-1 and TRBJ2-6, with D hard to call. The CDR3 contains 13 residues. Germline CDR1 and CDR2: MGHDK and SYGVNS. V lost 8 bases to trimming and J lost 1 base, with 6 bases between them.

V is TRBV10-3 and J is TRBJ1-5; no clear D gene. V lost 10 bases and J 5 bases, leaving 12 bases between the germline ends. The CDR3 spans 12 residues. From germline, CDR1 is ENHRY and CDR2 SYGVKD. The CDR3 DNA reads TGTGCCAATAGAGGGATCGATCAGCCCCAGCATTTT. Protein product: CANRGIDQPQHF.

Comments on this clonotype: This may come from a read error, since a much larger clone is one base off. The CDR3 DNA reads as TGTGCCAGCAGCTTCCCTTCGTACCAAGAGACCCGGTACTTC. Its protein is CASSFPSYQETRYF. The chain combines TRBV7-9 with TRBJ2-5, with D unclear. CDR3 length: 14 amino acids. In germline, CDR1 is SEHNR, CDR2 FQNEAQ (reference sequence).

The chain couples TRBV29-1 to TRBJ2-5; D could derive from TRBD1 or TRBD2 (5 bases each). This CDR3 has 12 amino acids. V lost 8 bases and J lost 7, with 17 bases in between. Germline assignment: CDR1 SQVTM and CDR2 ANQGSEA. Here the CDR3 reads CSWTQGRGTQYF. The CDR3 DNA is TGCAGCTGGACTCAGGGCCGGGGGACCCAGTACTTC.